One T cell receptor beta chain is described in this entry. The antigen remains undetermined. This entry comes from a study of shared clonotypes between healthy human individuals. For the study at large: The plates for each donor numbered three CD4 naive, three CD4 memory, two CD8 naive and one CD8 memory. Points from the study as a whole: Non-shared clonotypes were found to have lower generation probabilities than the clonotypes that were shared by all four of the sorted-subset donors. Clonotype sharing levels among donors were expected to vary with sequencing depth.

The CDR3 extends over 15 amino acids. V was clipped by 0 bases and J by 4 bases, with 13 bases between them. In germline, CDR1 is SGHRS, CDR2 YFSETQ. Some clones are missing from TCRdb's copy, which holds only in-frame ones; the method was immunoSEQ multiplex PCR. In the table there are millions of clones, 90% to 95% of which are singletons. Sequenced material: naive CD4+ T cells sorted from blood. Subset in this sample: CD45RA+ positively selected. This rearrangement joins TRBV5-1 to TRBJ1-2; D perhaps matches TRBD1 (5 bases). This TCR derives from a man aged 18 to 30 in good health. Here the CDR3 DNA reads TGCGCCAGCAGCTTGGATGGGGGTTTTGGCTATGGCTACACCTTC. It translates to CASSLDGGFGYGYTF.